Detailed here is one T cell receptor (beta chain). The antigen is not known. The sample is drawn from a study of cytomegalovirus exposure and HLA in healthy donors. Primers included in the PCR were 60 Vbeta and 13 Jbeta primers. The protocol was immunoSEQ multiplex PCR, while the TCRdb copy is restricted to in-frame clones and leaves out a portion. The repertoire includes some 180,000 clones, 80% to 85% of them detected once, and 1.7% sits in the top ten. Broader study findings: Differences between HLA loci emerged in a later analysis of TCR association rates, with DRB1 most and HLA-C fewest.

Germline V gene data show CDR1 as LNHDA and CDR2 as SQIVND (reference sequence). This CDR3 has 14 residues. J lost 2 bases, V lost 6 bases, and 2 bases had no gene match. The clonotype comes from a woman aged 18-29 years in good health and CMV-seronegative. The chain uses TRBV19 and TRBJ2-1; 9 bases agree with TRBD2. The sequencing sample was made of PBMCs. The CDR3 bases are TGTGCCAGTAGGACTAGCGGAACCTACAATGAGCAGTTCTTC. It translates to CASRTSGTYNEQFF.